The next 8 T cell receptor beta chains were all read from a single sample in a study of T cell responses to AZD1222 COVID-19 vaccine. Sequenced by immunoSEQ multiplex PCR; TCRdb stores in-frame clones only, minus some. The table lists around 140,000 clones, roughly nine tenths of them singletons. The sample in question was peripheral blood, obtained 28 days after the second dose of the MenACWY control vaccine. These receptors originate from an adult who received the MenACWY meningococcal vaccine as a control.

The chain recombines TRBV3-1 (or the pseudogene TRBV3-2) with TRBJ1-3; the D is unclear. With 2 bases removed from V and 0 bases from J, the gap between germline ends came to 5 bases. Germline CDR1 reads LGHDT; CDR2 reads YNNKEL (reference sequence). This CDR3 region has 14 residues. The CDR3 DNA follows: TGTGCCAGCAGCCAATTCCTCTCTGGAAACACCATATATTTT. This codes for CASSQFLSGNTIYF.

The chain employs TRBV27 and TRBJ2-1, with D hard to call. The length of the CDR3 is 18 residues. Deletions cut 3 bases from V and 0 bases from J, with 18 bases between. From germline, CDR1 is MNHEY and CDR2 SMNVEV (reference sequence). The CDR3 coding sequence is TGTGCCAGCAGTTTCCCGAAATTGGCCGGAAGCTCCTACAATGAGCAGTTCTTC. Its protein product is CASSFPKLAGSSYNEQFF.

With regard to this clone: The same CDR3 also results from other DNA sequences found in this sample. V gene TRBV5-1 combines with J gene TRBJ2-7; perhaps TRBD2 as D (6 bases). V lost 0 bases to trimming and J lost 2 bases, with 9 bases between them. The CDR3 consists of 14 residues. CDR1 is SGHRS, CDR2 YFSETQ, per germline. Here the CDR3 reads CASSLDGGAYEQYF. CDR3 sequence (DNA): TGCGCCAGCAGCTTGGATGGAGGGGCCTACGAGCAGTACTTC.

Concerning this clone: Other DNA sequences within the sample encode an identical CDR3. The chain is built from TRBV18 and TRBJ1-1; possibly TRBD1 for D (6 bases). CDR3 length equals 13 residues. CDR1 and CDR2 (germline): KGHSH, LQKENI. The V end was cut by 6 bases, the J end by 1 base, with 9 bases between. CDR3 sequence: CASSRQANTEAFF. The DNA for the CDR3 is TGTGCCAGCTCCCGACAGGCGAACACTGAAGCTTTCTTT.

J is TRBJ2-2 and V is TRBV10-3, with TRBD1 matching over 9 bases. Germline V gene data show CDR1 as ENHRY and CDR2 as SYGVKD. The ends lost 10 bases at V and 8 bases at J; junction bases unmatched: 17. The CDR3 sequence is 16 residues long. CDR3: CASGLTQQGAHGELFF. The CDR3 DNA reads TGTGCCAGCGGCCTAACGCAACAGGGGGCGCATGGGGAGCTGTTTTTT.

The V and J genes are TRBV7-8 and TRBJ1-5; the D is unclear. V lost 5 bases to trimming and J lost 1 base, with 15 bases between them. CDR1 is SGHVS, CDR2 FQNEAQ, per germline. The CDR3 has 16 residues. CDR3 sequence reads: CASSERRGESNQPQHF. The CDR3 DNA sequence: TGTGCCAGCAGCGAAAGACGGGGAGAAAGCAATCAGCCCCAGCATTTT.

The gene calls are TRBV18 and TRBJ2-1, with 7 bases that match TRBD1. V was clipped by 4 bases and J by 5 bases; unmatched bases: 2. Germline V gene sequence: CDR1 KGHSH, CDR2 LQKENI. This CDR3 contains 13 residues. The CDR3 loop is CASSQGQNNEQFF. The CDR3 nucleotides read TGTGCCAGCTCACAGGGACAGAACAATGAGCAGTTCTTC. Filled out from reference TRBV18 and TRBJ2-1, the complete variable domain reads NAGVMQNPRHLVRRRGQEARLRCSPMKGHSHVYWYRQLPEEGLKFMVYLQKENIIDESGMPKERFSAEFPKEGPSILRIQQVVRGDSAAYFCASSQGQNNEQFFGPGTRLTVL.

This clone was seen more than once but under ten times. Here the CDR3 reads CATSEVYSNQPQHF. DNA for the CDR3: TGTGCCACCAGTGAGGTTTATAGCAATCAGCCCCAGCATTTT. The genes are TRBV24-1 and TRBJ1-5; D gene ambiguous. Germline CDR1 and CDR2: KGHDR and SFDVKD. This CDR3 spans 14 amino acids. Trimming stripped 4 bases from V and 0 bases from J, with 6 bases between.